Following are 26 T cell receptor beta chains from one sample sequenced in a study of identical twins. TCRdb re-analysed the 5' RACE reads in MiXCR, keeping a single row per CDR3 protein. In the table there are 300,000 to 400,000 distinct CDR3 sequences, 9% to 15% of which are singletons. These data are also associated with another study on yellow fever vaccine responses in identical twins.

What was sequenced was CD8+ T cells sorted from blood. Receptors were obtained from a woman under 30 in good health.

V and J are TRBV5-1 and TRBJ2-1; tentatively, D is TRBD1 or TRBD2 (7 bases each). V dropped 4 bases and J dropped 4 bases, with 27 bases sitting between them. This CDR3 is built from 19 residues. Germline loops: CDR1 SGHRS, CDR2 YFSETQ. CDR3 DNA: TGCGCCAGCAGCCCCCATGGCCCCTTGGGAGGGGGCAGATACAATGAGCAGTTCTTC. This encodes CASSPHGPLGGGRYNEQFF.

This clonotype occurred a few times. The V and J genes are TRBV20-1 and TRBJ2-4; TRBD1 matches at 9 bases. From germline, CDR1 is DFQATT and CDR2 SNEGSKA (reference sequence). The CDR3 length is 17 residues. The V and J ends lost 0 bases and 1 base, in that order; junction bases with no gene match: 7. The DNA for the CDR3 is TGCAGTGCTAGAGACCCCGGTGGGACAGGGGCCAAAAACATTCAGTACTTC. As protein: CSARDPGGTGAKNIQYF.

V usage is TRBV12-3 or TRBV12-4 and J usage is TRBJ2-7; TRBD2 matches at 7 bases. This CDR3 has 16 residues. V lost 5 bases, J lost 0 bases, and 10 bases stayed unmatched. CDR3 coding DNA: TGTGCCAGCAGTCCATGGGGGGGGGACGACTCCTACGAGCAGTACTTC. It yields the protein CASSPWGGDDSYEQYF.

This clonotype appeared a few times. V gene TRBV27 combines with J gene TRBJ2-1, with D perhaps TRBD2 (6 bases). Germline CDR1 is MNHEY and CDR2 is SMNVEV (reference sequence). Trimming stripped 5 bases from V and 4 bases from J, with 21 bases between. The CDR3 is 17 amino acids. The DNA for the CDR3 is TGTGCCAGCAGTGCCCGGCTGGGGGGAGAGTCTTACAATGAGCAGTTCTTC. This sequence encodes CASSARLGGESYNEQFF.

The chain combines TRBV24-1 with TRBJ2-2; TRBD1 aligns across 7 bases. From germline, CDR1 is KGHDR and CDR2 SFDVKD. V lost 4 bases to trimming and J lost 3 bases; unmatched junction nucleotides: 7. The CDR3 runs 16 residues. The CDR3 coding sequence is TGTGCCACCAGTGAAACAGACAGGGATCACACCGGGGAGCTGTTTTTT. This codes for CATSETDRDHTGELFF.

This chain links TRBV3-1 with TRBJ2-1; D may be TRBD2 (6 bases). CDR3 length equals 15 residues. CDR1 is LGHDT, CDR2 YNNKEL, per germline (reference sequence). The germline V and J ends were trimmed by 4 bases and 4 bases, with 14 bases remaining between them. The CDR3 loop is CASSLVLAIYNEQFF. As DNA, the CDR3 is TGTGCCAGCAGCCTAGTACTAGCTATTTACAATGAGCAGTTCTTC.

Here the CDR3 reads CASSFTGEGGQETQYF. DNA of the CDR3: TGTGCCAGCAGCTTTACAGGGGAAGGAGGCCAAGAGACCCAGTACTTC. This sequence joins TRBV7-9 and TRBJ2-5; 7 bases map to TRBD1. The CDR3 runs to 16 residues. The germline V gene has CDR1 SEHNR and CDR2 FQNEAQ (reference sequence). V shed 3 bases and J 1 base; nucleotides not matched to a gene: 8.

The chain is built from TRBV9 and TRBJ1-1; the D is unclear. V was pared by 0 bases and J by 0 bases, with 12 bases between. The CDR3 is 16 amino acids. Germline V gives CDR1 SGDLS, CDR2 YYNGEE. In DNA form, the CDR3 reads TGTGCCAGCAGCGTAGTGTTAGGGCCCTTGAACACTGAAGCTTTCTTT. Translating it yields CASSVVLGPLNTEAFF.

This clonotype was seen a handful of times. The V and J genes are TRBV10-2 and TRBJ2-7; D is ambiguous. There are 14 residues in the CDR3. Between the trimmed V and J ends, which lost 0 bases and 1 base, there was a span of 7 bases. Germline V gives CDR1 WSHSY, CDR2 SAAADI. The CDR3 spells CASSESALSYEQYF. The CDR3 DNA sequence: TGCGCCAGCAGTGAGTCGGCCCTTTCCTACGAGCAGTACTTC.

The table lists this clonotype with a few counts. This chain uses TRBV7-9 with TRBJ2-7; a weak D match, TRBD2 (6 bases). The CDR3 covers 15 residues. CDR1 SEHNR and CDR2 FQNEAQ come from the germline V gene (reference sequence). Trimming left V 5 bases short and J 6 bases short, with 20 bases between. For the CDR3, the DNA is TGTGCCAGCAGCCCCCAGACTAGTTTCGGTCTCGAGCAGTACTTC. This translates into CASSPQTSFGLEQYF.

Ten or more counts support this clonotype. This sequence joins TRBV7-9 and TRBJ1-5; D is unclear. V was trimmed by 0 bases and J by 4 bases, leaving 4 bases between them. CDR3 length: 13 amino acids. Germline CDR1 SEHNR, CDR2 FQNEAQ (reference sequence). The CDR3 nucleotides read TGTGCCAGCAGCTTAGCGGCAAATCAGCCCCAGCATTTT. Protein: CASSLAANQPQHF.

This clonotype was detected many times. The chain is built from TRBV9 and TRBJ2-3; D possibly corresponds to TRBD1 (6 bases). The CDR3 consists of 15 residues. Germline V gene sequence: CDR1 SGDLS, CDR2 YYNGEE. Trimming shortened V by 6 bases and J by 2 bases, and 16 bases separated the two germline ends. The CDR3 sequence is CASTPYRVTTDTQYF. CDR3 coding DNA: TGTGCCAGCACCCCCTACAGGGTCACCACAGATACGCAGTATTTT.

This clonotype has just a few counts. The chain links TRBV5-6 to TRBJ2-1; D is uncertain. CDR3 size: 15 residues. CDR1 is SGHDT, CDR2 YYEEEE, per germline. Trimming took 2 bases from V and 2 from J, leaving 11 bases between them. The DNA of the CDR3 is TGTGCCAGCAGCTTAGGTACCTCAACCTACAATGAGCAGTTCTTC. Translating gives CASSLGTSTYNEQFF.

This clonotype was detected a few times. V gene TRBV9 combines with J gene TRBJ2-1; unclear D gene. This CDR3 region has 13 residues. Germline V gene sequence: CDR1 SGDLS, CDR2 YYNGEE. Trimming cost V 0 bases and J 6 bases, with 7 bases left between them. CDR3 amino acids: CASSVGSSNEQFF. CDR3 in DNA: TGTGCCAGCAGCGTAGGGTCTAGCAATGAGCAGTTCTTC.

The sample holds a few counts of this clonotype. The chain carries TRBV6-2 or TRBV6-3 and TRBJ2-5; 11 bases line up with TRBD2. The CDR3 sequence is 16 residues long. Germline loops: CDR1 MNHEY, CDR2 SVGEGT. V dropped 6 bases and J dropped 0; count of bases not matched to a gene: 6. CDR3 sequence reads: CASSPTSGADQETQYF. CDR3 in DNA: TGTGCCAGCAGCCCGACTAGCGGGGCCGACCAAGAGACCCAGTACTTC.

V and J are TRBV2 and TRBJ2-3, with D unresolved. Germline-derived CDR1 and CDR2 are SNHLY and FYNNEI. V was cut by 1 base and J by 2 bases, with 13 bases left in between. This CDR3 spans 16 amino acids. The CDR3 bases are TGTGCCAGCAGTGAAGTCTTCGGCGCGACCACAGATACGCAGTATTTT. Amino acid sequence: CASSEVFGATTDTQYF.

This clonotype was counted ten times or more. The J gene is TRBJ2-7, the V gene TRBV5-1; D call uncertain. Germline CDR1 SGHRS, CDR2 YFSETQ. CDR3 length equals 14 residues. The germline V and J ends were trimmed by 0 bases and 1 base, with 8 bases remaining between them. The CDR3 is CASSLEDTSYEQYF. Written as DNA, the CDR3 is TGCGCCAGCAGCTTGGAAGACACGTCCTACGAGCAGTACTTC.

The V gene is TRBV7-8, the J gene TRBJ2-7; maybe TRBD2 (5 bases). The germline CDR1 and CDR2 sequences are SGHVS and FQNEAQ. V was pared by 1 base and J by 3 bases, with 13 bases between. The CDR3 is 15 residues long. CDR3 amino acids: CASSLGSRGLYEQYV. CDR3 DNA: TGTGCCAGCAGCTTAGGGAGCCGAGGGCTCTACGAGCAGTACGTC.

This clonotype was detected only a few times. This chain connects TRBV29-1 to TRBJ2-7; maybe TRBD1 (6 bases). V was cut by 5 bases and J by 0 bases, with 11 bases left in between. This CDR3 region has 13 residues. CDR1 and CDR2 (germline): SQVTM, ANQGSEA. CDR3 loop: CSVNDRNSYEQYF. For the CDR3, the DNA is TGCAGCGTTAACGACAGGAACTCCTACGAGCAGTACTTC.

V usage is TRBV6-1 and J usage is TRBJ2-1; D not resolved. Germline V CDR1 and CDR2: MNHNS, SASEGT. The CDR3 contains 13 residues. V was shortened by 11 bases and J by 10 bases, with 21 bases between the two germline ends. CDR3 in DNA: TGTGCCGCTCAGGTCGCCCGTCGCCAAGAGCAGTTCTTC. It is translated as CAAQVARRQEQFF.

The CDR3 DNA reads TGTGCCAGCAGCGCGACTAGCGGGGCCACCGGGGAGCTGTTTTTT. Translated: CASSATSGATGELFF. The chain links TRBV9 to TRBJ2-2; 11 positions match TRBD2. V dropped 3 bases and J dropped 4; count of bases not matched to a gene: 2. Germline V gene sequence: CDR1 SGDLS, CDR2 YYNGEE. The CDR3 totals 15 residues.

The chain recombines TRBV7-8 with TRBJ2-7, with 13 bases aligning to TRBD2. The CDR3 is 15 amino acids. V lost 5 bases, J lost 3 bases, and 4 bases stayed unmatched. Per the germline V gene, CDR1 is SGHVS and CDR2 is FQNEAQ. The CDR3 loop is CASSQWTSGSYEQYF. CDR3 nucleotides: TGTGCCAGCAGCCAATGGACTAGCGGGAGCTACGAGCAGTACTTC.

The V and J genes are TRBV28 and TRBJ2-7; D is unresolved. CDR1 is MDHEN, CDR2 SYDVKM, per germline. V gave up 7 bases and J gave up 3 bases, with 19 bases separating them. This CDR3 is 15 amino acids long. The CDR3 DNA follows: TGTGCCAGCACCCCGACCGACTCCATTTACTACGAGCAGTACTTC. Its protein is CASTPTDSIYYEQYF.

This clonotype was seen a few times. The chain recombines TRBV13 with TRBJ2-2; D is ambiguous. The germline V gene encodes CDR1 PRHDT and CDR2 FYEKMQ (reference sequence). The ends were cut back, 2 bases at V and 3 bases at J, with 13 bases in the middle. CDR3 length equals 16 residues. The CDR3: CASSLIPIPYTGELFF. The CDR3 coding sequence is TGTGCCAGCAGCTTAATCCCTATCCCATACACCGGGGAGCTGTTTTTT.

The rearrangement links TRBV3-1 to TRBJ2-7; D gene uncertain. From germline, CDR1 is LGHDT and CDR2 YNNKEL (reference sequence). The CDR3 sequence is 14 residues long. V lost 1 base and J 2 bases, leaving 9 bases between the germline ends. The CDR3 protein is CASSQAEAPYEQYV. For the CDR3, the DNA is TGTGCCAGCAGCCAAGCCGAAGCCCCCTACGAGCAGTACGTC.

The chain is built from TRBV12-3 or TRBV12-4 and TRBJ2-5; the match to TRBD1 covers 7 bases. The trim removed 5 bases at V and 3 bases at J, leaving 9 bases unmatched. There are 15 residues in the CDR3. CDR3 sequence reads: CASSHPGQIKETQYF. The CDR3, as DNA: TGTGCCAGCAGTCATCCGGGACAGATAAAAGAGACCCAGTACTTC.